This entry features one TCR beta chain sequence. This entry comes from a study of TIL therapy for anti-PD-1-resistant metastatic lung cancer. Sequencing used immunoSEQ v3. TCRdb keeps only in-frame clones here, not all; method: immunoSEQ multiplex PCR. The sample lists under 100,000 clones; around three fifths were seen once. Germline V gives CDR1 SGHTA, CDR2 FQGNSA. Trimming took off 1 base at V and 3 bases at J, with 9 bases between the two ends. This CDR3 contains 14 residues. Time point here: pre-treatment sample, taken before nivolumab and TIL therapy. The tumor samples were excised metastases, mostly pleural nodules or supraclavicular lymph nodes.

Sequencing was performed on tumor tissue, taken at baseline. The clonotype originates from a person between 30 and 79 years old with non-small cell lung cancer. The J gene is TRBJ1-2, the V gene TRBV7-2; a possible D gene is TRBD1 (6 bases). The CDR3: CASSLVGGDYGYTF. The CDR3, as DNA: TGTGCCAGCAGCTTAGTAGGGGGGGACTATGGCTACACCTTC.